Presented here are 31 T cell receptor beta chains from one specimen sequenced in a study of CD8+CD57+ T cells in acquired aplastic anemia. The patients chosen for sequencing had shown expansion of CD8+CD57+ cells (detected by flow cytometry). The use of genomic DNA as template underpinned the TCR beta VDJ and CDR3 profiling. MiXCR, applied by TCRdb to the reads, yields one record per CDR3 protein. The top ten hold 0.75% to 0.95% of the sample, which has around 500,000 distinct CDR3 sequences, around 33% seen once. Sequencing input: sorted CD4+, CD8+, or CD8+CD57+ T cells (not recorded which) from PBMCs. The receptors were gathered from a human donor with aplastic anemia.

This clonotype has at least ten counts. The rearrangement joins TRBV7-2 to TRBJ1-6; no definite D call. Germline V lookup: CDR1 SGHTA, CDR2 FQGNSA. The V end was cut by 6 bases, the J end by 5 bases, with 14 bases between. The CDR3 is 15 residues long. CDR3 sequence (DNA): TGTGCCAGCAGGGCCCCAGGCGTTAATAATTCACCCCTCCACTTT. It codes for CASRAPGVNNSPLHF.

The rearrangement uses TRBV11-2 and TRBJ1-3; D possibly corresponds to TRBD1 (6 bases). Germline lookup yields CDR1 SGHAT and CDR2 FQNNGV. The CDR3 is 15 residues long. The ends were cut back, 5 bases at V and 4 bases at J, with 15 bases in the middle. In DNA, the CDR3 is TGTGCCAGCAGCACAACCCACAGGGCCGGAAACACCATATATTTT. This codes for CASSTTHRAGNTIYF.

The table lists this clonotype with a few counts. The chain uses TRBV6-2 or TRBV6-3 and TRBJ1-3; 7 bases line up with TRBD1. The germline V gene encodes CDR1 MNHEY and CDR2 SVGEGT. The CDR3 sequence is 13 residues long. V shed 6 bases, J shed 6 bases, and the junction held 5 bases outside the gene matches. CDR3 in amino acids: CASRQGSENTIYF. CDR3 sequence (DNA): TGTGCCAGCAGACAGGGGTCGGAAAACACCATATATTTT.

This clonotype was detected many times. V and J are TRBV20-1 and TRBJ2-7, with 10 bases lining up with TRBD1. CDR1 is DFQATT and CDR2 is SNEGSKA in the germline V gene (reference sequence). With 6 bases clipped from V and 1 base from J, the junction kept 18 bases outside the gene matches. This CDR3 spans 18 amino acids. The DNA for the CDR3 is TGCAGTGCCATCGTCCGGGACAGGGGAATTCATGGTTCCTACGAGCAGTACTTC. Amino acids: CSAIVRDRGIHGSYEQYF.

This clonotype was observed a few times. The chain combines TRBV5-8 with TRBJ2-7; no reliable D call. The CDR3 consists of 12 residues. Germline-derived CDR1 and CDR2 are SGHTS and YDEGEE. V was shortened by 2 bases and J by 6 bases, with 9 bases between the two germline ends. CDR3 sequence reads: CASSLRVSEQYF. The CDR3 bases are TGTGCCAGCAGCTTAAGGGTGAGCGAGCAGTACTTC.

The rearrangement joins TRBV7-9 to TRBJ2-1; D might be TRBD2 (6 bases). Germline V lookup: CDR1 SEHNR, CDR2 FQNEAQ (reference sequence). CDR3 length: 14 residues. Trimming shortened V by 1 base and J by 4 bases, and 8 bases separated the two germline ends. The CDR3 loop is CASSLERAYNEQFF. DNA of the CDR3: TGTGCCAGCAGCTTAGAGCGGGCGTACAATGAGCAGTTCTTC.

This clonotype was observed at least ten times. V is TRBV15 and J is TRBJ2-7; TRBD1 agrees at 9 bases. V lost 1 base, J lost 5 bases, and 9 bases stayed unmatched. CDR1 and CDR2 (germline): LNHNV, YYDKDF (reference sequence). The CDR3 sequence is 16 residues long. CDR3 coding DNA: TGTGCCACCAGCAGAGGAAGGACAGGGGCAGCTCACGAGCAGTACTTC. It specifies CATSRGRTGAAHEQYF.

This clonotype was detected many times. The chain is built from TRBV10-3 and TRBJ2-7, with 9 bases fitting TRBD2. This CDR3 is 18 amino acids long. With 0 bases clipped from V and 1 base from J, the junction kept 10 bases outside the gene matches. Germline V gene lookup returns CDR1 ENHRY and CDR2 SYGVKD. The CDR3 region is CAISESKGAGGPSYEQYF. CDR3 nucleotide sequence: TGTGCCATCAGTGAGTCGAAGGGGGCGGGAGGGCCTTCCTACGAGCAGTACTTC.

This clonotype turned up a few times. The chain couples TRBV7-2 to TRBJ2-1; the D is unclear. V was clipped by 2 bases and J by 2 bases, with 7 bases between them. The CDR3 length is 14 residues. Germline V gene data show CDR1 as SGHTA and CDR2 as FQGNSA. The CDR3 loop reads CASSLTLTYNEQFF. The CDR3 coding sequence is TGTGCCAGCAGCTTAACACTAACCTACAATGAGCAGTTCTTC.

The chain employs TRBV9 and TRBJ2-1; D might be TRBD2 (6 bases). In germline, CDR1 is SGDLS, CDR2 YYNGEE. V was clipped by 2 bases and J by 4 bases, with 16 bases between them. The CDR3 runs to 16 residues. The CDR3 DNA reads TGTGCCAGCAGCGTGAACCGGGACTCGCAATACAATGAGCAGTTCTTC. Translating gives CASSVNRDSQYNEQFF.

The chain is built from TRBV19 and TRBJ2-7; 14 nucleotides agree with TRBD2. In germline, CDR1 is LNHDA, CDR2 SQIVND (reference sequence). The CDR3 length is 17 residues. J was trimmed by 4 bases and V by 3 bases; bases with no gene match: 8. CDR3 in amino acids: CASSIYSGTSGRYEQYF. The CDR3 DNA follows: TGTGCCAGTAGTATTTATTCGGGGACTAGCGGGAGATACGAGCAGTACTTC.

This sequence joins TRBV30 and TRBJ1-2, with D perhaps TRBD1 (6 bases). The germline V gene has CDR1 GTSNPN and CDR2 SVGIG (reference sequence). Trimming took off 5 bases at V and 8 bases at J, with 15 bases between the two ends. This CDR3 spans 12 amino acids. The CDR3 is CAWENRVGGYTF. The CDR3, as DNA: TGTGCCTGGGAAAACAGGGTTGGCGGCTACACCTTC.

As regards this clonotype: A much larger clone lies one base from this, so it may be a read error. The V call is TRBV9, the J call TRBJ1-5, with no clear D. The CDR3 contains 14 residues. The germline V gene has CDR1 SGDLS and CDR2 YYNGEE. The CDR3 DNA reads as TGTGCCAGCGGACCCGGGGTAATCGATCAGCCCCGGCATTTT. Translated, it gives CASGPGVIDQPRHF. Using reference TRBV9 and TRBJ1-5 for the parts outside the CDR3, the full variable domain is DSGVTQTPKHLITATGQRVTLRCSPRSGDLSVYWYQQSLDQGLQFLIQYYNGEERAKGNILERFSAQQFPDLHSELNLSSLELGDSALYFCASGPGVIDQPRHFGDGTRLSIL.

This clonotype was seen more than once but under ten times. The chain has TRBV14 and TRBJ2-7; D is undetermined. The ends were cut back, 4 bases at V and 6 bases at J, with 13 bases in the middle. The CDR3 spans 13 residues. In germline, CDR1 is SGHDN, CDR2 FVKESK. CDR3 residues: CASSPRLGGEQYF. DNA for the CDR3: TGTGCCAGCAGCCCCAGGCTAGGTGGCGAGCAGTACTTC.

In this sample, this clonotype turned up a few times. J is TRBJ1-1 and V is TRBV11-2, with 7 bases matching TRBD1. The CDR3 contains 14 residues. The V gene's germline CDR1 is SGHAT and CDR2 FQNNGV. The V and J ends lost 3 bases and 1 base, in that order; junction bases with no gene match: 2. CDR3 coding DNA: TGTGCCAGCAGCTTTGGACAGGCGAACACTGAAGCTTTCTTT. Translated, it gives CASSFGQANTEAFF.

On this clonotype itself: At one boundary the junction diverges from the germline segment, which might be a read error. The chain employs TRBV24-1 and TRBJ1-1; 8 nucleotides align to TRBD1. This CDR3 is 15 amino acids long. CDR1 and CDR2 (germline): KGHDR, SFDVKD. CDR3 DNA: TGTGCCAGCAGTAGACAGGGGATGATGGACACTGAAGCTTTCTTT. Its protein is CASSRQGMMDTEAFF.

V gene TRBV2 combines with J gene TRBJ2-7, with a tentative D call TRBD2 (7 bases). This CDR3 has 14 residues. In germline, CDR1 is SNHLY, CDR2 FYNNEI. Trimming took off 10 bases at V and 0 bases at J, with 16 bases between the two ends. CDR3 amino acids: CATDKGGSSYEQYF. Here the CDR3 DNA reads TGTGCCACCGACAAGGGGGGGAGCTCCTACGAGCAGTACTTC.

The chain has TRBV15 and TRBJ2-6; D might be TRBD1 (6 bases). V shed 4 bases and J shed 4 bases, with 14 bases lying between them. CDR1 is LNHNV, CDR2 YYDKDF, per germline (reference sequence). The CDR3 totals 16 residues. CDR3 in amino acids: CATSTGTSSGANVLTF. The DNA for the CDR3 is TGTGCCACCAGCACTGGGACAAGTTCCGGGGCCAACGTCCTGACTTTC. Drawing the rest from reference TRBV15 and TRBJ2-6, the complete variable domain is DAMVIQNPRYQVTQFGKPVTLSCSQTLNHNVMYWYQQKSSQAPKLLFHYYDKDFNNEADTPDNFQSRRPNTSFCFLDIRSPGLGDTAMYLCATSTGTSSGANVLTFGAGSRLTVL.

V usage is TRBV29-1 and J usage is TRBJ1-2; no firm D call. Germline CDR1 and CDR2: SQVTM and ANQGSEA. Trimming stripped 4 bases from V and 6 bases from J, with 21 bases between. The CDR3 loop spans 15 amino acids. The CDR3 sequence is CSVVSVGSGSNGYTF. DNA of the CDR3: TGCAGCGTTGTTTCCGTGGGTTCGGGGAGTAATGGCTACACCTTC.

This clonotype occurred a few times. V and J are TRBV11-2 and TRBJ2-1; 10 bases map to TRBD1. CDR1 is SGHAT, CDR2 FQNNGV, per germline. V shed 5 bases and J 2 bases; nucleotides not matched to a gene: 9. The CDR3 is 17 amino acids. For the CDR3, the DNA is TGTGCCAGCAGCGGCGGACAGGGGGGTAGGGCCTACAATGAGCAGTTCTTC. Amino acid sequence: CASSGGQGGRAYNEQFF.

This rearrangement joins TRBV6-1 to TRBJ1-2; D gene unclear. Germline V gene data show CDR1 as MNHNS and CDR2 as SASEGT. The V end was cut by 6 bases, the J end by 8 bases, with 19 bases between. This CDR3 comprises 14 residues. The CDR3 loop is CASRNPGFSHGYTF. The DNA for the CDR3 is TGTGCCAGCAGAAACCCAGGTTTTAGTCACGGCTACACCTTC.

This clonotype has a count of ten or more. The chain's CDR3 is CAISGVRGDSNQPQHF. DNA of the CDR3: TGTGCCATCAGTGGGGTAAGGGGAGATAGCAATCAGCCCCAGCATTTT. The chain recombines TRBV10-3 with TRBJ1-5, with D possibly being TRBD1 (5 bases). The CDR3 is made up of 16 amino acids. V was clipped by 4 bases and J by 0 bases, with 13 bases between them. Germline V gives CDR1 ENHRY, CDR2 SYGVKD.

The chain combines TRBV20-1 with TRBJ2-3; 10 bases align to TRBD2. CDR1 DFQATT and CDR2 SNEGSKA come from the germline V gene (reference sequence). V was pared by 3 bases and J by 3 bases, with 9 bases of the junction left unmatched. The CDR3 is made up of 16 amino acids. CDR3 DNA sequence: TGCAGTGCTAGCGTCTTAGCGGGAGGTGGGACAGATACGCAGTATTTT. It yields the protein CSASVLAGGGTDTQYF.

In the case of this clonotype: With a much larger clone just one base away, this may be a read error. V and J are TRBV5-1 and TRBJ2-1; D is ambiguous. The CDR3 sequence is 12 residues long. Deletions cut 7 bases from V and 5 bases from J, with 10 bases between. The germline gives CDR1 SGHRS, CDR2 YFSETQ. The CDR3 DNA is TGCGCCAGCGGGGAAACAAACAATGAGCAGTTCTTC. This encodes CASGETNNEQFF.

This clonotype was seen only a few times. As DNA, the CDR3 is TGTGCCAGCAGTTTTTCTCGTATCTCTGGAAACACCATATATTTT. Amino acid sequence: CASSFSRISGNTIYF. The V call is TRBV12-3 or TRBV12-4, the J call TRBJ1-3; D not resolved. The V end lost 3 bases, the J end lost 0 bases, and 9 bases lay between the germline ends. The CDR3 has 15 residues.

The rearrangement uses TRBV10-3 and TRBJ2-3; D remains ambiguous. V was clipped by 3 bases and J by 0 bases, with 7 bases between them. Germline assignment: CDR1 ENHRY and CDR2 SYGVKD. The CDR3 totals 14 residues. The CDR3 region has the DNA TGTGCCATCAGTGAAGACTCCAGCACAGATACGCAGTATTTT. It encodes CAISEDSSTDTQYF.

Only a few counts were recorded for this clonotype. V and J are TRBV6-1 and TRBJ2-2; D call uncertain. This CDR3 comprises 13 residues. Germline values: CDR1 MNHNS, CDR2 SASEGT. V was trimmed by 6 bases and J by 2 bases, leaving 7 bases between them. CDR3 sequence reads: CASRLANTGELFF. The DNA of the CDR3 is TGTGCCAGCAGACTCGCTAACACCGGGGAGCTGTTTTTT.

This clonotype was detected only once. V and J are TRBV11-3 and TRBJ2-2; TRBD2 might be the D (6 bases). The germline V gene has CDR1 SGHNT and CDR2 YENEEA. The CDR3 extends over 15 amino acids. V gave up 1 base and J gave up 5 bases, with 11 bases separating them. The CDR3 protein is CASSLAASVTGELFF. The DNA for the CDR3 is TGTGCCAGCAGCTTAGCAGCTAGCGTAACCGGGGAGCTGTTTTTT.

The gene calls are TRBV4-3 and TRBJ2-7; D is undetermined. This CDR3 has 14 residues. Germline V gene lookup returns CDR1 LGHNA and CDR2 YSLEER. The germline V and J ends were trimmed by 4 bases and 3 bases, with 13 bases remaining between them. CDR3 sequence reads: CASSRQNDYYEQYF. The DNA for the CDR3 is TGCGCCAGCAGCCGGCAAAACGATTACTACGAGCAGTACTTC.

This clonotype came up many times. The V call is TRBV20-1, the J call TRBJ2-5, with 9 nucleotides matching TRBD2. V lost 2 bases and J lost 0; bases outside the gene matches: 4. The CDR3 loop spans 15 amino acids. The germline V gene has CDR1 DFQATT and CDR2 SNEGSKA (reference sequence). CDR3 sequence (DNA): TGCAGTGCTAGATCTAGCGGGGAGTACCAAGAGACCCAGTACTTC. Translating it yields CSARSSGEYQETQYF.

This clonotype showed up many times. This rearrangement joins TRBV2 to TRBJ1-2; D uncertain. With 6 bases removed from V and 3 bases from J, the gap between germline ends came to 11 bases. Germline CDR1 is SNHLY and CDR2 is FYNNEI. The CDR3 is 13 amino acids. In nucleotides, the CDR3 is TGTGCCAGCAGAGCCGGGGAGGACTATGGCTACACCTTC. Its translation: CASRAGEDYGYTF.